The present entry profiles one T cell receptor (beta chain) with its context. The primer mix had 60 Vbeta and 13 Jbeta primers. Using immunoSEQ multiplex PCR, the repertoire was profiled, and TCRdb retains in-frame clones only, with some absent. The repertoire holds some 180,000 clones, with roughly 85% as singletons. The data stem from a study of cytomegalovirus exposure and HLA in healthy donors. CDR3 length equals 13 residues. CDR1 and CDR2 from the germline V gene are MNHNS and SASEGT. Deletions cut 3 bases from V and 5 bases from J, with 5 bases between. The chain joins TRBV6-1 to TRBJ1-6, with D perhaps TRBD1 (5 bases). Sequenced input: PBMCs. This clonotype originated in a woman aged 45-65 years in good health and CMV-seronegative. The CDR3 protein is CASSDRDNSPLHF. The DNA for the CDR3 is TGTGCCAGCAGTGACAGGGATAATTCACCCCTCCACTTT.